The TCR beta chain under discussion was sequenced for a study of OX40 agonist ivuxolimab in advanced cancers. At the level of the study: Age averaged around 58 years (range roughly 20 to 90), and 82.7% were male. Notes on the study in general: By week 6 at 0.1 to 3.0 mg/kg, blood CD4+ and CD8+ T cells had expanded clonally. On average, a greater number of expanded clones characterised CD8+ T cells relative to CD4+.

As for this clone: Its target is not known.

The method was immunoSEQ multiplex PCR; TCRdb's version includes in-frame clones alone and lacks a portion of them. Counted here are some 11,000 clones, over 65% occurring once; the ten biggest clones make up less than 25%. The CDR3 contains 14 residues. CDR1 and CDR2 from the germline V gene are MNHEY and SMNVEV (reference sequence). Trimming left V 0 bases short and J 3 bases short, with 9 bases between. The chain carries TRBV27 and TRBJ2-7; no reliable D call. This clonotype originated in an adult with an advanced solid tumor such as melanoma, head and neck, liver or kidney cancer. Specimen: CD4+ or CD8+ T cells sorted from blood, collected in a trial of the OX40 agonist ivuxolimab. The DNA for the CDR3 is TGTGCCAGCAGTTTATCGCACTTGGGCTACGAGCAGTACTTC. Amino acids: CASSLSHLGYEQYF.